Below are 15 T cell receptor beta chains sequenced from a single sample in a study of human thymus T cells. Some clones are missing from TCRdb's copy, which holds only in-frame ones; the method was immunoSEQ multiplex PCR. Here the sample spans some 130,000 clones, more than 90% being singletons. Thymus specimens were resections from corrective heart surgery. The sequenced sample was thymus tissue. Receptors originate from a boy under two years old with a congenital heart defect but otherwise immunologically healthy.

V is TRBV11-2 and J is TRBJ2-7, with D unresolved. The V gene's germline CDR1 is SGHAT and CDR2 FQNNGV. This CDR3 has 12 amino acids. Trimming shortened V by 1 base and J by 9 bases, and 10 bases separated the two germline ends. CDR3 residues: CASSLGSDGQYF. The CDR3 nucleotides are TGTGCCAGCAGCTTAGGGTCAGACGGGCAGTACTTC.

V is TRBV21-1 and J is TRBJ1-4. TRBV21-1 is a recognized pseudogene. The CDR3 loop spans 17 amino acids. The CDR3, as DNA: TGTGCCAGCAGCAAAGTTAATCGCGCGCCCACTAATGAAAAACTGTTTTTT. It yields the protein CASSKVNRAPTNEKLFF.

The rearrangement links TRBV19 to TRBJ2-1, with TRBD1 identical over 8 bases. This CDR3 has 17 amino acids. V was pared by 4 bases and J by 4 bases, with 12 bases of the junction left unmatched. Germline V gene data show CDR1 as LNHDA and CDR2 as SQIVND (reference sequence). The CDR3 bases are TGTGCCAGTAGTACCACTTCACAGGGGGTACTTTACAATGAGCAGTTCTTC. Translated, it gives CASSTTSQGVLYNEQFF.

This chain's CDR3 is CASRVSGGPYYITDTQYF. CDR3 sequence (DNA): TGTGCCAGCAGGGTTAGCGGGGGCCCATATTACATCACAGATACGCAGTATTTT. The gene calls are TRBV27 and TRBJ2-3, with 9 bases that match TRBD2. The CDR3 runs 18 residues. Germline trimming cut 6 bases from V and 2 bases from J; bases unmatched to any gene: 15. Germline values: CDR1 MNHEY, CDR2 SMNVEV (reference sequence).

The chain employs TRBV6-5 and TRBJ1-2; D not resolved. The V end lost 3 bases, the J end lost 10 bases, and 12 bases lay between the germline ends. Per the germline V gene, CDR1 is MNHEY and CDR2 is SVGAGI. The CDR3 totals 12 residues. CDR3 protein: CASSYHECDYTF. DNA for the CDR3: TGTGCCAGCAGTTATCACGAATGTGACTACACCTTC.

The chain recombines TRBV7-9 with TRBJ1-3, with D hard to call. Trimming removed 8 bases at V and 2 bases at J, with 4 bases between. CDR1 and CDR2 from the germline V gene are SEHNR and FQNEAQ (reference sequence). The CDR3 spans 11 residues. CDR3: CASLTGNTIYF. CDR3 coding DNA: TGTGCCAGCCTCACTGGAAACACCATATATTTT.

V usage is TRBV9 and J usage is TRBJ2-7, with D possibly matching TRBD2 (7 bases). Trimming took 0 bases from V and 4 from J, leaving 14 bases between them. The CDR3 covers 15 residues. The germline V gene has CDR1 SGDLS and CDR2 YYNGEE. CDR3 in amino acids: CASSVGGGGTYEQYF. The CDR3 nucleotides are TGTGCCAGCAGCGTAGGTGGCGGGGGCACTTACGAGCAGTACTTC.

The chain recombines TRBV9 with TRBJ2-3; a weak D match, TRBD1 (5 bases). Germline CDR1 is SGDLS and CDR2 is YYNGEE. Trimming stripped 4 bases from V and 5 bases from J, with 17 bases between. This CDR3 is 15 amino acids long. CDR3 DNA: TGTGCCAGCAGCCCTCGCCTACTGCAGGGAGATACGCAGTATTTT. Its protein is CASSPRLLQGDTQYF.

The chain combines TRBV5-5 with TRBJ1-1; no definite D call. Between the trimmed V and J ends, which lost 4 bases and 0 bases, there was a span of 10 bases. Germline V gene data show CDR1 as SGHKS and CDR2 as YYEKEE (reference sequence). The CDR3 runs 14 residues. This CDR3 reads CASSPNGMNTEAFF. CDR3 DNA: TGTGCCAGCAGCCCGAATGGTATGAACACTGAAGCTTTCTTT.

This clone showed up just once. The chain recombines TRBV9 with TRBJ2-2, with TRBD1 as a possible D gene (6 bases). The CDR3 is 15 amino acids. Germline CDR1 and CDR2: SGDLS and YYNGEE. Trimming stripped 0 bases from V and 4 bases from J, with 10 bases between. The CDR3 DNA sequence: TGTGCCAGCAGCGTAGGTGGACAGATCACCGGGGAGCTGTTTTTT. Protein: CASSVGGQITGELFF.

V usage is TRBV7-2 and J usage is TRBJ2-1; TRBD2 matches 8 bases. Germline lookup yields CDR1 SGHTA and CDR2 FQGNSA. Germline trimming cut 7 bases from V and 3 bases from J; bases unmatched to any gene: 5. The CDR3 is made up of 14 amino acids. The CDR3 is CASNAGGDYNEQFF. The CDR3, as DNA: TGTGCCAGCAACGCCGGGGGGGACTACAATGAGCAGTTCTTC.

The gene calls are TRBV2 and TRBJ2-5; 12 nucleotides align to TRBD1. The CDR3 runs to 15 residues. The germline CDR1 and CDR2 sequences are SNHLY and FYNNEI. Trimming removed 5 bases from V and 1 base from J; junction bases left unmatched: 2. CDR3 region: CASSRDRGLQETQYF. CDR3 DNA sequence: TGTGCCAGCAGTAGGGACAGGGGGCTCCAAGAGACCCAGTACTTC.

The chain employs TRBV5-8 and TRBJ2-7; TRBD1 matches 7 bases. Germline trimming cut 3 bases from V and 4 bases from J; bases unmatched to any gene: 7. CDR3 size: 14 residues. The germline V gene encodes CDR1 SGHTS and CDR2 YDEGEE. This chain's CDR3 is CASSYSDRVYEQYF. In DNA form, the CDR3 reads TGTGCCAGCAGCTATAGTGACAGGGTGTACGAGCAGTACTTC.

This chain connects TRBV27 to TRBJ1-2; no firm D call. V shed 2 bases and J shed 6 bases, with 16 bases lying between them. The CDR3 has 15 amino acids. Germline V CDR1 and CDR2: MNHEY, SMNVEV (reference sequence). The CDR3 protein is CASSLRGYPWDGYTF. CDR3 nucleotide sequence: TGTGCCAGCAGTTTAAGAGGGTACCCCTGGGATGGCTACACCTTC.

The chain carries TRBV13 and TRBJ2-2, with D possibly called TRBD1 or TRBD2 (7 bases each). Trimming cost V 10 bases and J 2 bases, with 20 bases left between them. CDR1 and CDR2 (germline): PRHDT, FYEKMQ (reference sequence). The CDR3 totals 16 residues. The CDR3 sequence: CATTSQGGTNTGELFF. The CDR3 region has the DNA TGTGCCACCACCAGTCAGGGGGGGACCAACACCGGGGAGCTGTTTTTT.